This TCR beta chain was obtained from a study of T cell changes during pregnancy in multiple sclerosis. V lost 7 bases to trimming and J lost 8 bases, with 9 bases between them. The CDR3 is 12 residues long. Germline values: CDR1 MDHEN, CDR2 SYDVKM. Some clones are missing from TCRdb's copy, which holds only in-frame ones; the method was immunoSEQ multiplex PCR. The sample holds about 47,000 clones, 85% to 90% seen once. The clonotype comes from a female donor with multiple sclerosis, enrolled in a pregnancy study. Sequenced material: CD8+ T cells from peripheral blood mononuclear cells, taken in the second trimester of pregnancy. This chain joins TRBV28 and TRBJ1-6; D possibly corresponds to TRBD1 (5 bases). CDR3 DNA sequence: TGTGCCAGCATTTCGGGGGATTCACCCCTCCACTTT. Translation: CASISGDSPLHF.